The entry below describes one T cell receptor (beta chain). The record originates from a study of blood T cell repertoires in COVID-19. As for the study in general: T cells, B-cell-depleted T cells, or PBMCs provided the cDNA or gDNA that served as material.

Source study methods: By means of reference gene primer amplification, nucleated cell counts were estimated. Profiled with immunoSEQ multiplex PCR; TCRdb holds only in-frame clones, not every one. D and trimming were read from the DNA, whereas the V and J calls and clone size are those reported in that table. In the table there are about 180,000 clones, about 75% of which are singletons. The CDR3 runs to 15 residues. Germline CDR1 SQVTM, CDR2 ANQGSEA. V gave up 6 bases and J gave up 0 bases, with 17 bases separating them. V usage is TRBV29-1 and J usage is TRBJ1-1, with D perhaps TRBD1 (5 bases). The TCR was taken from a woman between 70 and 85 years old with acute or convalescent COVID-19. Sample: peripheral blood. CDR3: CSVHPGGAMNTEAFF. Written as DNA, the CDR3 is TGCAGCGTCCACCCCGGGGGAGCCATGAACACTGAAGCTTTCTTT. The complete variable domain, with remaining parts taken from reference TRBV29-1 and TRBJ1-1, reads SAVISQKPSRDICQRGTSLTIQCQVDSQVTMMFWYRQQPGQSLTLIATANQGSEATYESGFVIDKFPISRPNLTFSTLTVSNMSPEDSSIYLCSVHPGGAMNTEAFFGQGTRLTVV.